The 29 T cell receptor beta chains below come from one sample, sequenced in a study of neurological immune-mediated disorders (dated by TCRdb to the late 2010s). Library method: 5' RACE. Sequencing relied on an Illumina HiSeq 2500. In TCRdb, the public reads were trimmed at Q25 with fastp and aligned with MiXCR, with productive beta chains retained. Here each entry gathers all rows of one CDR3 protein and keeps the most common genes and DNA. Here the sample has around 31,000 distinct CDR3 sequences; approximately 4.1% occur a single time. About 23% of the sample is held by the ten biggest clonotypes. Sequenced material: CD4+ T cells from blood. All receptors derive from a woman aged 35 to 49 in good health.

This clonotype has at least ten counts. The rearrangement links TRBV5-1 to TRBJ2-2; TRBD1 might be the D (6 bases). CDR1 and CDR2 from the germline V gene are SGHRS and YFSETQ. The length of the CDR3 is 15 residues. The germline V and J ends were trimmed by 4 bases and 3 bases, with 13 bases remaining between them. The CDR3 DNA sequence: TGCGCCAGCAGCCGAGGGGGTCATGACACCGGGGAGCTGTTTTTT. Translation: CASSRGGHDTGELFF. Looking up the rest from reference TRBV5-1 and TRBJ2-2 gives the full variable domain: KAGVTQTPRYLIKTRGQQVTLSCSPISGHRSVSWYQQTPGQGLQFLFEYFSETQRNKGNFPGRFSGRQFSNSRSEMNVSTLELGDSALYLCASSRGGHDTGELFFGEGSRLTVL.

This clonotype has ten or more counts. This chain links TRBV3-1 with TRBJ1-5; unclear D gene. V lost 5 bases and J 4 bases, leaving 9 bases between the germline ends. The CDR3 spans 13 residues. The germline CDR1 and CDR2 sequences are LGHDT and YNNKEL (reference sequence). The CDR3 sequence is CASSWTGNQPQHF. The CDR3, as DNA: TGTGCCAGCAGCTGGACGGGGAATCAGCCCCAGCATTTT.

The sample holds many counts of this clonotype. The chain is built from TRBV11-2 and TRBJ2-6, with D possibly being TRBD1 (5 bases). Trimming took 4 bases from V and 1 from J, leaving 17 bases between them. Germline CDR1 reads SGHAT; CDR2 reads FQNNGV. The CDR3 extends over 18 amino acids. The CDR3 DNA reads TGTGCCAGCAGCTACCCCCCCAAGGCAGGGTCTGGGGCCAACGTCCTGACTTTC. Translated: CASSYPPKAGSGANVLTF.

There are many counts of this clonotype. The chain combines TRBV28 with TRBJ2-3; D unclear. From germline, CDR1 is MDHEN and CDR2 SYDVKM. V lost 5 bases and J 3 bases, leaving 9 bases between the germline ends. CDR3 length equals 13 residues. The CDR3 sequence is CASSRTSTDTQYF. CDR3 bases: TGTGCCAGCAGTCGGACCAGTACAGATACGCAGTATTTT.

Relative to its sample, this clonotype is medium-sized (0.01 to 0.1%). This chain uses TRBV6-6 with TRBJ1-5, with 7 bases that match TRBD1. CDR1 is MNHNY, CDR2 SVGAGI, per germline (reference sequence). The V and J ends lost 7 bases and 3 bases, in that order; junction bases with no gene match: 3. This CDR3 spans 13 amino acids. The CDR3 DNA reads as TGTGCCAGCAAGGGACAGAACAATCAGCCCCAGCATTTT. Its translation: CASKGQNNQPQHF.

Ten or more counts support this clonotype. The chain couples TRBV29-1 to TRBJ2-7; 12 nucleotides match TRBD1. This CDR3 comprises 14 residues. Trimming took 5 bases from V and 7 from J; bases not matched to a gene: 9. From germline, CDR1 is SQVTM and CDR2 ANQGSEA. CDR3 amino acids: CSVRPGQGAGEQYF. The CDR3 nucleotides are TGCAGCGTTCGACCGGGACAGGGGGCAGGGGAGCAGTACTTC.

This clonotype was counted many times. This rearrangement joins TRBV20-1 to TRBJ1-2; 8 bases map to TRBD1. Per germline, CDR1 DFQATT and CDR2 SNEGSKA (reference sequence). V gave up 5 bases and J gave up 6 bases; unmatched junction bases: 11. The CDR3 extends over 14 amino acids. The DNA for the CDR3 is TGCAGTGCTCCCGCGACAGGGGATGAGGATGGCTACACCTTC. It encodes CSAPATGDEDGYTF.

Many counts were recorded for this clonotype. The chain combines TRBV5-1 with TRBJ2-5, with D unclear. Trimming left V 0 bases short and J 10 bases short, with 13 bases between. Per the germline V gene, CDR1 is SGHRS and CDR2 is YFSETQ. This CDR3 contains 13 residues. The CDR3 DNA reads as TGCGCCAGCAGCTTGGAAGACTCGGCAATCCAGTACTTC. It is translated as CASSLEDSAIQYF.

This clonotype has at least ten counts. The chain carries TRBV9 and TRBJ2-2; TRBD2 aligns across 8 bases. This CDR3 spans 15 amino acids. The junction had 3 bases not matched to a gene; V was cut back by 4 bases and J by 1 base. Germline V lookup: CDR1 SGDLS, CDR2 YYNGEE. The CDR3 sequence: CASSPSGGNTGELFF. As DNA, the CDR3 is TGTGCCAGCAGCCCCAGCGGGGGGAACACCGGGGAGCTGTTTTTT.

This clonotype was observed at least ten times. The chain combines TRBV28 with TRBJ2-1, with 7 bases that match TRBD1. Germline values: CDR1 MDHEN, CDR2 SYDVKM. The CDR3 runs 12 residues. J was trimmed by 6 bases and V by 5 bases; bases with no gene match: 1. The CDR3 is CASSDRANEQFF. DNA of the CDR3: TGTGCCAGCAGTGACAGGGCCAATGAGCAGTTCTTC.

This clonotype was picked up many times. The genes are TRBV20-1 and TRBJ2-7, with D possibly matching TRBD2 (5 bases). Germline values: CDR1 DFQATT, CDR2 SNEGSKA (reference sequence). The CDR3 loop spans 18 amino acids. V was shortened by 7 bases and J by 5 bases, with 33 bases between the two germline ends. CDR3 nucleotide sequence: TGCAGTGTCGTGCTAGGACGACCCGGGGTTCGTGGTTCCCACGAGCAGTACTTC. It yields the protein CSVVLGRPGVRGSHEQYF.

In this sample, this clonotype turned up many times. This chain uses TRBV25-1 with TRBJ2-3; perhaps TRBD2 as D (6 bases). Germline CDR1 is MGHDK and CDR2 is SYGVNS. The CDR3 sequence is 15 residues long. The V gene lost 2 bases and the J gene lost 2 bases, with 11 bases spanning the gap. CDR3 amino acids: CASSEGGRPTDTQYF. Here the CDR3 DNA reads TGTGCCAGCAGTGAAGGGGGGAGACCCACAGATACGCAGTATTTT.

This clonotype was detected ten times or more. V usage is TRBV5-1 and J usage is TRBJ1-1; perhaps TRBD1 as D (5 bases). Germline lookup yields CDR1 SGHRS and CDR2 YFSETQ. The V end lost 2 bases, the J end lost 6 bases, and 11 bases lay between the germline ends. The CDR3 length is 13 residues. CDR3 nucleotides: TGCGCCAGCAGCTTAACAGGCCCTGCTGAAGCTTTCTTT. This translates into CASSLTGPAEAFF.

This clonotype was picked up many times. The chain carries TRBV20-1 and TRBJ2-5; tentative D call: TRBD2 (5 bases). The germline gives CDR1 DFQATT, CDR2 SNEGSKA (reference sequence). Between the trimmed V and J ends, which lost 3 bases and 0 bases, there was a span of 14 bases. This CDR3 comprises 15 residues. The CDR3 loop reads CSASPPLGNQETQYF. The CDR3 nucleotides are TGCAGTGCTAGTCCCCCTCTCGGGAACCAAGAGACCCAGTACTTC.

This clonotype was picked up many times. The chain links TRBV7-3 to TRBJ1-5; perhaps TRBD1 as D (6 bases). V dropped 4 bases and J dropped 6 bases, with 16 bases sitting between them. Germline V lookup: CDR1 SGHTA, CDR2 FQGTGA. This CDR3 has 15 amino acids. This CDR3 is CASSSRGGQSQPQHF. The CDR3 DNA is TGTGCCAGCAGCTCTCGGGGGGGGCAGTCTCAGCCCCAGCATTTT.

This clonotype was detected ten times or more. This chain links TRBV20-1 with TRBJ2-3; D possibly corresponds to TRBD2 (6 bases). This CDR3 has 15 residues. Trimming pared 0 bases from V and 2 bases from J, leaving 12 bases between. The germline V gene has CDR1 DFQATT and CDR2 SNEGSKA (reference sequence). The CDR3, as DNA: TGCAGTGCTAGAGATCTGGGGACTCCCACAGATACGCAGTATTTT. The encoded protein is CSARDLGTPTDTQYF.

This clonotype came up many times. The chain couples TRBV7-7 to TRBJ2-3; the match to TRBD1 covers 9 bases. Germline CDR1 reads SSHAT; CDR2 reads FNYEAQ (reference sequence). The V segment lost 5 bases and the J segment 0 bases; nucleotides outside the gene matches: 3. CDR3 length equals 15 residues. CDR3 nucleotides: TGTGCCAGCAGCCAAGGGACAGGGAGCACAGATACGCAGTATTTT. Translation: CASSQGTGSTDTQYF.

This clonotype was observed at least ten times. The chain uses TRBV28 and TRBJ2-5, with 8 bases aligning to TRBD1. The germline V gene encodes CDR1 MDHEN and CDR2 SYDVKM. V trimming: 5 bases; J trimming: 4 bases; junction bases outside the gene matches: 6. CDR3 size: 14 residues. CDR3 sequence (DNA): TGTGCCAGCAGTCCAAGGACAGGGCCAGAGACCCAGTACTTC. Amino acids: CASSPRTGPETQYF. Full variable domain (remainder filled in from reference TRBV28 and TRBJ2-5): DVKVTQSSRYLVKRTGEKVFLECVQDMDHENMFWYRQDPGLGLRLIYFSYDVKMKEKGDIPEGYSVSREKKERFSLILESASTNQTSMYLCASSPRTGPETQYFGPGTRLLVL.

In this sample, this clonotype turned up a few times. The CDR3 DNA is TGCAGTACCCCGAATTCACCCCTCCACTTT. The encoded protein is CSTPNSPLHF. This chain connects TRBV20-1 to TRBJ1-6; D is unclear. This CDR3 comprises 10 residues. Germline CDR1 and CDR2: DFQATT and SNEGSKA (reference sequence). V dropped 8 bases and J dropped 7 bases, with 6 bases sitting between them.

The CDR3, as DNA: TGCAGTGCTAACGCGGGGACTAGCGGGGCTTATAATGAGCAGTTCTTC. Translating gives CSANAGTSGAYNEQFF. This chain joins TRBV20-1 and TRBJ2-1; TRBD2 matches 13 bases. The CDR3 covers 16 residues. CDR1 is DFQATT, CDR2 SNEGSKA, per germline (reference sequence). Losses at the gene ends were 4 bases for V and 7 bases for J; bases not matched to a gene: 10.

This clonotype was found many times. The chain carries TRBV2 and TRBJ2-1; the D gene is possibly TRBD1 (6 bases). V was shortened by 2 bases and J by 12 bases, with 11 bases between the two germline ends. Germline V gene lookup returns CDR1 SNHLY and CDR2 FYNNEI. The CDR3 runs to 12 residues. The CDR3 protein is CASSEIRGGQFF. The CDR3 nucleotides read TGTGCCAGCAGTGAAATCCGAGGGGGGCAGTTCTTC.

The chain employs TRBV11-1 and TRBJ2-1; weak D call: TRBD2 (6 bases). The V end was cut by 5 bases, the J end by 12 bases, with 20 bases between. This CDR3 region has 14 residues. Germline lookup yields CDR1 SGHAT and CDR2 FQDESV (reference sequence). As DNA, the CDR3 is TGTGCCAGCAGCCCGCACCTAGGAGGGTTTGGGCAGTTCTTC. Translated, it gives CASSPHLGGFGQFF.

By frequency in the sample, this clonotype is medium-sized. The CDR3 DNA follows: TGTGCCAGCACCCCATTATTGGGGTATGGCTACACCTTC. Amino acids: CASTPLLGYGYTF. The V gene is TRBV12-3 or TRBV12-4, the J gene TRBJ1-2; D is uncertain. The V end lost 7 bases, the J end lost 5 bases, and 14 bases lay between the germline ends. The CDR3 is 13 amino acids.

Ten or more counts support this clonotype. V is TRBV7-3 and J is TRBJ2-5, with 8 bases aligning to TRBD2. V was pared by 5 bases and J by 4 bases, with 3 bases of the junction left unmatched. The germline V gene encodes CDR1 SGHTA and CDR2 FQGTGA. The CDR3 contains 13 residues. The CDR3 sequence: CASSRTSRETQYF. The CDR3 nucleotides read TGTGCCAGCAGCAGGACTAGCCGAGAGACCCAGTACTTC.

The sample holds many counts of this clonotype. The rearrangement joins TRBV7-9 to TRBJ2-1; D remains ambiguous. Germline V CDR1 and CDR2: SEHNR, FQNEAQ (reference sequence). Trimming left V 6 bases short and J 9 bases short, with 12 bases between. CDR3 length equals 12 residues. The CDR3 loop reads CASSFGLGEQFF. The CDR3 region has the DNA TGTGCCAGCAGTTTCGGATTGGGTGAGCAGTTCTTC.

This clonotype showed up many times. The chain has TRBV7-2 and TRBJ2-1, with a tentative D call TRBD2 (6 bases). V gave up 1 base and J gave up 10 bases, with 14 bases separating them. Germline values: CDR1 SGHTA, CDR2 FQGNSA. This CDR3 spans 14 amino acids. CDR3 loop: CASSLVRTGDEQFF. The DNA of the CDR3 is TGTGCCAGCAGCTTAGTACGGACGGGAGACGAGCAGTTCTTC. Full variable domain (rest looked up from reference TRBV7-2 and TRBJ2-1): GAGVSQSPSNKVTEKGKDVELRCDPISGHTALYWYRQSLGQGLEFLIYFQGNSAPDKSGLPSDRFSAERTGGSVSTLTIQRTQQEDSAVYLCASSLVRTGDEQFFGPGTRLTVL.

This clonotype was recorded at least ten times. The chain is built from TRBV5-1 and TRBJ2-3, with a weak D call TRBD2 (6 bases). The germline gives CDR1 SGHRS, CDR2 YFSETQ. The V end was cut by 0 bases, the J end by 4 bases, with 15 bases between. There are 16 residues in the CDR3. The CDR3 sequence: CASSLGDLAVADTQYF. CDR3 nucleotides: TGCGCCAGCAGCTTGGGGGACTTGGCGGTTGCAGATACGCAGTATTTT.

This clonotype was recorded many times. CDR3 residues: CASRGTGAAQGYTF. CDR3 sequence (DNA): TGTGCCAGCAGAGGTACAGGGGCCGCCCAGGGCTACACCTTC. The chain uses TRBV27 and TRBJ1-2; 7 positions match TRBD1. This CDR3 comprises 14 residues. V gave up 6 bases and J gave up 8 bases; unmatched junction bases: 12. Germline V gene lookup returns CDR1 MNHEY and CDR2 SMNVEV (reference sequence).

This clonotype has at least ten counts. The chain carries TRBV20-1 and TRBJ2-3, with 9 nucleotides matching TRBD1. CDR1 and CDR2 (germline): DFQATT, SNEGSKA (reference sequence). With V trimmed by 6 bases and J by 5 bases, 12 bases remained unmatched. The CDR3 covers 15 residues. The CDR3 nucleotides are TGCAGTGCCATGAACCGGGACAGGGTCGGAGATACGCAGTATTTT. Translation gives CSAMNRDRVGDTQYF.